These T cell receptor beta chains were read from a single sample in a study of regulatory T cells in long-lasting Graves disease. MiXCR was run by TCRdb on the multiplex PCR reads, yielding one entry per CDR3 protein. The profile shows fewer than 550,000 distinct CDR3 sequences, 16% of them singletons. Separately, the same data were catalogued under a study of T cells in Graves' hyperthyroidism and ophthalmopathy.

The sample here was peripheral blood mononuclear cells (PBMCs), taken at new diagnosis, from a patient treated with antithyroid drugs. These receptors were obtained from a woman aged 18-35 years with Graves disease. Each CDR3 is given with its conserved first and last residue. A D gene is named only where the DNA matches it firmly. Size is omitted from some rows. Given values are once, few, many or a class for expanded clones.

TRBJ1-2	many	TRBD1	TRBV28	CASSPQGARGYTF	TGTGCCAGCAGTCCCCAGGGGGCTCGTGGCTACACCTTC
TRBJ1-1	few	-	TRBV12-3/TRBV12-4	CASSLTSEGTEASF	TGTGCCAGCAGTTTGACATCCGAGGGGACTGAAGCTTCCTTT
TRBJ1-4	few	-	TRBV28	CASRNPGYNEKLFF	TGTGCCAGCAGAAACCCGGGGTATAATGAAAAACTGTTTTTT
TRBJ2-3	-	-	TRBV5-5	CASSLESSPDTQYF	TGTGCCAGCAGCTTGGAGTCTTCCCCAGATACGCAGTATTTT
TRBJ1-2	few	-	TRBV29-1	CSVATWAGAEGYTF	TGCAGCGTTGCAACCTGGGCAGGCGCAGAGGGCTACACCTTC
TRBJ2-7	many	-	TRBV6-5	CASSYSSRGEQYF	TGTGCCAGCAGTTACTCCTCGCGTGGGGAGCAGTACTTC
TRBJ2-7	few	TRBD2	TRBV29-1	CSVDIAGGSYEQYF	TGCAGCGTTGATATAGCGGGGGGCTCCTACGAGCAGTACTTC
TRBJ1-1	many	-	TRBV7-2	CASSLAISGNTEAFF	TGTGCCAGCAGCTTAGCTATTTCCGGGAACACTGAAGCTTTCTTT
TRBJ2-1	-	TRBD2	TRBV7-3	CASSLTRLAGVHEQFF	TGTGCCAGCAGCTTAACGCGACTAGCGGGAGTTCATGAGCAGTTCTTC
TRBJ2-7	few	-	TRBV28	CASSLATGVYEQYF	TGTGCCAGCAGTTTAGCTACGGGTGTCTACGAGCAGTACTTC
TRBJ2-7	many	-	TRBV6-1	CASSPGQSTYKQYF	TGTGCCAGCAGCCCTGGACAGTCGACCTACAAGCAGTACTTC
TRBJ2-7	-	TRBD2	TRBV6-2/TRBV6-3	CASSYSASGSYEQYF	TGTGCCAGCAGTTACTCGGCTAGCGGGAGTTACGAGCAGTACTTC
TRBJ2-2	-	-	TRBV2	CASSRTDANTGELFF	TGTGCCAGCAGTAGGACAGACGCGAACACCGGGGAGCTGTTTTTT
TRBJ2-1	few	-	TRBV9	CASSEWGGEQFF	TGTGCCAGCAGCGAGTGGGGTGGGGAGCAGTTCTTC
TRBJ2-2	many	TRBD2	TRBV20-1	CSARRPGTSYTGELFF	TGCAGTGCGAGGCGGCCCGGGACTAGTTACACCGGGGAGCTGTTTTTT
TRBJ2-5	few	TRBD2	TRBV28	CASSLSGLAGGPFETQYF	TGTGCCAGCAGTTTATCGGGACTAGCGGGAGGGCCGTTCGAGACCCAGTACTTC
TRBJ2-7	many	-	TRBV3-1	CASSQDGTRGPYEQYF	TGTGCCAGCAGCCAAGACGGGACCAGGGGCCCCTACGAGCAGTACTTC
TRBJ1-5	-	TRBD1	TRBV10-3	CAISQDRAQPQHF	TGTGCCATCAGTCAAGACAGGGCTCAGCCCCAGCATTTT
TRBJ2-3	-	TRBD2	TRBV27	CASRSLAGVLTDTQYF	TGTGCCAGCAGAAGCTTAGCGGGAGTTCTCACAGATACGCAGTATTTT
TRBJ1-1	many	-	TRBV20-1	CSARESWGNTEAFF	TGCAGTGCTAGAGAATCCTGGGGAAACACTGAAGCTTTCTTT
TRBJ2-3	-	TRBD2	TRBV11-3	CASSQLAGGILDTQYF	TGTGCCAGCAGCCAACTAGCGGGAGGGATCCTCGATACGCAGTATTTT
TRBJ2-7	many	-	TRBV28	CASRPQELEQYF	TGTGCCAGCAGACCACAGGAACTCGAGCAGTACTTC
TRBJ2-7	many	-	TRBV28	CASSSGYRAYEQYF	TGTGCCAGCAGTTCAGGGTACCGCGCCTACGAGCAGTACTTC
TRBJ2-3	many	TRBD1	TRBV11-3	CASSSRDSDTQYF	TGTGCCAGCAGCTCGAGGGACAGCGATACGCAGTATTTT
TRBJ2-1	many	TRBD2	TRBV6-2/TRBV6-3	CASSSPTSGSPNEQFF	TGTGCCAGCAGCTCCCCGACTAGCGGGAGCCCTAATGAGCAGTTCTTC
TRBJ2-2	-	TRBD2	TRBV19	CASLLAGGSMGELFF	TGTGCCAGTCTACTAGCGGGAGGTTCGATGGGGGAGCTGTTTTTT
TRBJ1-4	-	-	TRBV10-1	CASSGSRRGEKLFF	TGCGCCAGCAGTGGGTCCCGGCGAGGTGAAAAACTGTTTTTT
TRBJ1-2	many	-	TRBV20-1	CSAREAKGRGYTF	TGCAGTGCTAGAGAGGCCAAGGGCCGGGGCTACACCTTC
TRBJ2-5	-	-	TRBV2	CASQIQETQYF	TGTGCCAGCCAAATACAAGAGACCCAGTACTTC
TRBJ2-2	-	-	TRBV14	CASSQIAHHSNTGELFF	TGTGCCAGCAGCCAAATAGCACATCATTCGAACACCGGGGAGCTGTTTTTT
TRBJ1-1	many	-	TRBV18	CASSPDSYTEAFF	TGTGCCAGCTCACCAGACAGCTACACTGAAGCTTTCTTT